The entry below describes one T cell receptor beta chain. Its target is not known. Germline loops: CDR1 LGHDT, CDR2 YNNKEL (reference sequence). The CDR3 spans 13 residues. The data were taken from a study of CD8 T cells in ankylosing spondylitis. TCRdb independently ran MiXCR on the 5' RACE reads; one entry per CDR3 protein. The sample includes some 800,000 distinct CDR3 sequences, about an eighth seen only once; the top ten take just over 0.5%. Notes on the study in general: A CD8+ phenotype characterized the disease-linked clones, which were relatively rare in peripheral blood. A TCR beta motif made of several highly homologous variants seemed typical of ankylosing spondylitis blood. Existing reports had already noted some motif variants in reactive arthritis synovial fluid and blood.

The sequenced sample consisted of blood, either unsorted or a sorted T cell fraction (not recorded which). The rearrangement uses TRBV3-1 and TRBJ2-4; D not resolved. This sequence originates from a male donor with ankylosing spondylitis. The CDR3, as DNA: TGTGCAACCTCCCCTGGGGCCAAAAACATTCAGTACTTC. This sequence encodes CATSPGAKNIQYF.